The entry below gives a single T cell receptor (beta chain) sequence along with its context. This sample was included in a study of Ad26.COV2.S vaccination and SARS-CoV-2 variants. TCRdb keeps only in-frame clones here, not all; method: immunoSEQ multiplex PCR. The data show about 350,000 clones, roughly 89% seen once. The CDR3 has 15 residues. Germline lookup yields CDR1 SGHKS and CDR2 YYEKEE (reference sequence). V trimming: 2 bases; J trimming: 3 bases; junction bases outside the gene matches: 4. Regarding treatment: 15 to 20 received Ad26.COV2.S at low or high dose, single or two shots; about 5 received placebo; per-sample allocation not given. Day 63 after the first vaccine or placebo injection was the time point for sampling.

The source was peripheral blood, collected in a trial of Ad26.COV2.S vaccine versus placebo. The TCR originated in a person between 18 and 65 years old who received the Ad26.COV2.S COVID-19 vaccine or a placebo. The rearrangement joins TRBV5-5 to TRBJ2-2, with 7 bases lining up with TRBD2. The chain's CDR3 is CASSLSGEDTGELFF. The CDR3, as DNA: TGTGCCAGCAGCTTAAGCGGGGAAGACACCGGGGAGCTGTTTTTT.